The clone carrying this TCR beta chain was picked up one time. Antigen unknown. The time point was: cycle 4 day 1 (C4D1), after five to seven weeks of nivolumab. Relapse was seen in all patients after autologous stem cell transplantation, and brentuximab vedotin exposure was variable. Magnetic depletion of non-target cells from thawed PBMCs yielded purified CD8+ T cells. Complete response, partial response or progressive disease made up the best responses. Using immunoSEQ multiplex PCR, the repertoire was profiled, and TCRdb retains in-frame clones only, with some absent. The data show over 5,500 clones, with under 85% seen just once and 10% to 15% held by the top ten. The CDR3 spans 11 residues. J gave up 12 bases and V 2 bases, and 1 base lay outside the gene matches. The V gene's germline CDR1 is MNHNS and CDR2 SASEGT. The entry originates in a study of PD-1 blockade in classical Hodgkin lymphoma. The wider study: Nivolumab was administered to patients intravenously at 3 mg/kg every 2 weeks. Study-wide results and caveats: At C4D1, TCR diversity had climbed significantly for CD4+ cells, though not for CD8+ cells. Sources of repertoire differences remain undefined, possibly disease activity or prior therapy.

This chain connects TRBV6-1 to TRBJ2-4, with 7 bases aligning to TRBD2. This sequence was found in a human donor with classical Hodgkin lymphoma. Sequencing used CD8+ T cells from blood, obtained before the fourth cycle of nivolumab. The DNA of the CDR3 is TGTGCCAGCAGTGAACTAGCGGATCAGTACTTC. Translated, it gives CASSELADQYF.